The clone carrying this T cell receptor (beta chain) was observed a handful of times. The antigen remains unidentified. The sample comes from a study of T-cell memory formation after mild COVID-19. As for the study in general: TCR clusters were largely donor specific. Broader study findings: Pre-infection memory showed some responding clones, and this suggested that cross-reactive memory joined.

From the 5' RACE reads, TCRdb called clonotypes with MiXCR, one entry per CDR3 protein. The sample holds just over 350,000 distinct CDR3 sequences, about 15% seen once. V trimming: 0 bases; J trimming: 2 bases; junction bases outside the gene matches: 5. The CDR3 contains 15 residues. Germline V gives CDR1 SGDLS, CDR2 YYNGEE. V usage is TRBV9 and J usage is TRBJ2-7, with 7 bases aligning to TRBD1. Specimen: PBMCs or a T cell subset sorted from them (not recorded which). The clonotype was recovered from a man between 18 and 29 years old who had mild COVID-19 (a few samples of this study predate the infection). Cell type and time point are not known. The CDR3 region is CASSVDGQAAYEQYF. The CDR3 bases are TGTGCCAGCAGCGTAGATGGACAGGCGGCCTACGAGCAGTACTTC.